Presented here are 26 T cell receptor beta chains from one specimen sequenced in a study of sequential checkpoint blockade in melanoma. Specified treatment: randomized to nivolumab then ipilimumab (arm A) or the reverse (arm B). The table came from immunoSEQ multiplex PCR; TCRdb's copy has only in-frame clones and leaves some out. The sample records around 19,000 clones, around 82% being singletons. The sequences come from CD8+ T cells sorted from blood (inferred from file names), collected from a patient given nivolumab and ipilimumab in sequence. The receptors derive from a human donor with melanoma.

V gene TRBV7-8 combines with J gene TRBJ2-7; 8 bases map to TRBD1. Trimming took 3 bases from V and 5 from J; bases not matched to a gene: 12. Looked up from germline, CDR1 is SGHVS and CDR2 is FQNEAQ. CDR3 length equals 16 residues. CDR3 coding DNA: TGTGCCAGCAGCTTTCCAACAGGGGGTCGTTTGAACGAGCAGTACTTC. Translating it yields CASSFPTGGRLNEQYF.

The J gene is TRBJ2-5, the V gene TRBV7-9; D unresolved. Matching the DNA end better, TRBJ2-7 makes the J call doubtful. This CDR3 is 13 amino acids long. Germline CDR1 is SEHNR and CDR2 is FQNEAQ (reference sequence). The CDR3 DNA reads TGTGCCAGCAGCTTAGCCAACTCCTACGAGCAGTACTTC. This gives the protein CASSLANSYEQYF.

This clone occurred a few times. The V and J genes are TRBV5-6 and TRBJ2-1; 8 bases match TRBD2. The V segment lost 5 bases and the J segment 0 bases; nucleotides outside the gene matches: 10. The germline V gene has CDR1 SGHDT and CDR2 YYEEEE. The CDR3 length is 17 residues. CDR3 loop: CASRPFSAGGSYNEQFF. In nucleotides, the CDR3 is TGTGCCAGCAGGCCGTTTTCCGCGGGGGGCTCCTACAATGAGCAGTTCTTC.

By share, this clone ranks as large. The V and J genes are TRBV2 and TRBJ2-7, with D possibly TRBD2 on 5 matching bases. Deletions cut 7 bases from V and 4 bases from J, with 17 bases between. In germline, CDR1 is SNHLY, CDR2 FYNNEI. The CDR3 is 14 amino acids. In DNA form, the CDR3 reads TGTGCCAGCACCGAAGGCCACAGCGGATACGAGCAGTACTTC. Amino acid sequence: CASTEGHSGYEQYF.

The genes are TRBV19 and TRBJ2-5, with a weak D call TRBD1 (6 bases). The assigned J gene may be wrong: the sequence end matches TRBJ2-7 better. Looked up from germline, CDR1 is LNHDA and CDR2 is SQIVND (reference sequence). The CDR3 loop spans 12 amino acids. CDR3 in DNA: TGTGCCACCCGGACAGCCTCCTACGAGCAGTACTTC. Translated: CATRTASYEQYF.

This clone was observed a few times. The genes are TRBV7-9 and TRBJ1-4; D might be TRBD1 (5 bases). V was shortened by 5 bases and J by 0 bases, with 7 bases between the two germline ends. Per germline, CDR1 SEHNR and CDR2 FQNEAQ (reference sequence). This CDR3 spans 14 amino acids. The CDR3 protein is CASSKTATNEKLFF. The DNA of the CDR3 is TGTGCCAGCAGCAAGACAGCAACTAATGAAAAACTGTTTTTT.

This clone was seen once. The V call is TRBV30, the J call TRBJ2-7; D gene unclear. This CDR3 comprises 12 residues. CDR1 and CDR2 (germline): GTSNPN, SVGIG (reference sequence). V lost 3 bases and J lost 9, with 15 bases in between. CDR3 region: CAWSRHVPTQYF. The CDR3 nucleotides read TGTGCCTGGAGCCGACACGTACCAACGCAGTACTTC. The variable domain in full, completed from reference TRBV30 and TRBJ2-7, reads SQTIHQWPATLVQPVGSPLSLECTVEGTSNPNLYWYRQAAGRGLQLLFYSVGIGQISSEVPQNLSASRPQDRQFILSSKKLLLSDSGFYLCAWSRHVPTQYFGPGTRLTVT.

V gene TRBV5-8 combines with J gene TRBJ2-1; 11 positions agree with TRBD2. Germline CDR1 and CDR2: SGHTS and YDEGEE. Losses at the gene ends were 0 bases for V and 1 base for J; bases not matched to a gene: 9. The length of the CDR3 is 19 residues. CDR3 bases: TGTGCCAGCAGCTTGGTCGTAGCGGGGGGGGCAGTATCCTACAATGAGCAGTTCTTC. This codes for CASSLVVAGGAVSYNEQFF.

The chain joins TRBV25-1 to TRBJ2-7, with a tentative D call TRBD2 (5 bases). The CDR3 is 16 amino acids. The V gene lost 3 bases and the J gene lost 2 bases, with 17 bases spanning the gap. Germline assignment: CDR1 MGHDK and CDR2 SYGVNS. CDR3 bases: TGTGCCAGCAGTGACGGCGGGTGGAGGACCCCCTACGAGCAGTACTTC. This codes for CASSDGGWRTPYEQYF.

J is TRBJ1-2 and V is TRBV6-5, with D possibly TRBD1 on 5 matching bases. The V end lost 0 bases, the J end lost 0 bases, and 11 bases lay between the germline ends. Germline V lookup: CDR1 MNHEY, CDR2 SVGAGI. The CDR3 covers 16 residues. The CDR3, as DNA: TGTGCCAGCAGTTACTCGATTGGAGGGGCTAACTATGGCTACACCTTC. Protein: CASSYSIGGANYGYTF.

V gene TRBV5-8 combines with J gene TRBJ1-5, with D perhaps matching TRBD1 (5 bases). The V end was cut by 3 bases, the J end by 4 bases, with 11 bases between. CDR1 and CDR2 from the germline V gene are SGHTS and YDEGEE. The CDR3 sequence is 14 residues long. The chain's CDR3 is CASSWGDLNQPQHF. The CDR3 nucleotides are TGTGCCAGCAGCTGGGGGGACTTAAATCAGCCCCAGCATTTT.

This rearrangement joins TRBV10-1 to TRBJ2-1, with TRBD2 matching over 10 bases. The CDR3 has 15 residues. Germline V gene sequence: CDR1 WNHNN, CDR2 SYGVQD (reference sequence). J gave up 4 bases and V 3 bases, and 3 bases lay outside the gene matches. Here the CDR3 reads CASSDGTSAYNEQFF. Here the CDR3 DNA reads TGCGCCAGCAGTGATGGGACTAGCGCTTACAATGAGCAGTTCTTC.

The sample holds one count of this clone. The V and J genes are TRBV28 and TRBJ2-5, with D possibly TRBD1 on 6 matching bases. Germline CDR1 is MDHEN and CDR2 is SYDVKM. This CDR3 has 15 amino acids. V was shortened by 6 bases and J by 0 bases, with 14 bases between the two germline ends. CDR3 in amino acids: CASSPNRANQETQYF. CDR3 nucleotide sequence: TGTGCCAGCAGCCCAAACAGGGCTAACCAAGAGACCCAGTACTTC.

The rearrangement links TRBV4-2 to TRBJ1-3, with D hard to call. CDR1 is LGHNA, CDR2 YNFKEQ, per germline. This CDR3 spans 17 amino acids. Trimming removed 0 bases at V and 3 bases at J, with 15 bases between. The DNA of the CDR3 is TGTGCCAGCAGCCAAGATATTTGGTCGGGATATGGAAACACCATATATTTT. Translated: CASSQDIWSGYGNTIYF.

The rearrangement links TRBV28 to TRBJ2-7, with TRBD1 matching over 9 bases. Looked up from germline, CDR1 is MDHEN and CDR2 is SYDVKM. CDR3 length equals 17 residues. Unmatched junction bases numbered 10, after V lost 3 bases and J lost 1 base. The CDR3 sequence: CASSFPEQGAPSYEQYF. The CDR3, as DNA: TGTGCCAGCAGTTTCCCGGAACAGGGGGCCCCTTCCTACGAGCAGTACTTC. Based on the CDR3 plus reference TRBV28 and TRBJ2-7, the full variable domain is DVKVTQSSRYLVKRTGEKVFLECVQDMDHENMFWYRQDPGLGLRLIYFSYDVKMKEKGDIPEGYSVSREKKERFSLILESASTNQTSMYLCASSFPEQGAPSYEQYFGPGTRLTVT.

V and J are TRBV11-2 and TRBJ2-7, with 7 bases aligning to TRBD1. Trimming cost V 5 bases and J 6 bases; bases outside gene matches: 10. The CDR3 has 14 amino acids. Looked up from germline, CDR1 is SGHAT and CDR2 is FQNNGV. CDR3 region: CASSAHRGEAEQYF. The CDR3 DNA reads TGTGCCAGCAGCGCTCACAGGGGCGAGGCCGAGCAGTACTTC. Variable domain in full (rest from reference TRBV11-2 and TRBJ2-7): EAGVAQSPRYKIIEKRQSVAFWCNPISGHATLYWYQQILGQGPKLLIQFQNNGVVDDSQLPKDRFSAERLKGVDSTLKIQPAKLEDSAVYLCASSAHRGEAEQYFGPGTRLTVT.

The chain employs TRBV5-8 and TRBJ1-5, with 8 bases identical to TRBD1. CDR3 length: 15 residues. Germline CDR1 SGHTS, CDR2 YDEGEE. The J segment lost 3 bases and the V segment lost 4 bases, leaving 6 bases of the junction unmatched. The CDR3 nucleotides read TGTGCCAGCAGCCAAGACAGGGGCTACAATCAGCCCCAGCATTTT. Translated: CASSQDRGYNQPQHF.

The chain uses TRBV9 and TRBJ1-4; 8 positions agree with TRBD1. Germline CDR1 SGDLS, CDR2 YYNGEE. V gave up 3 bases and J gave up 7 bases; unmatched junction bases: 5. The CDR3 covers 14 residues. The CDR3 region is CASSAQGQAEKLFF. In DNA, the CDR3 is TGTGCCAGCAGCGCCCAGGGACAGGCTGAAAAACTGTTTTTT.

The CDR3 DNA follows: TGCGCCAGCAGCCCCCGGGACAGGGGCCGAACCGGGGAGCTGTTTTTT. Translation: CASSPRDRGRTGELFF. This chain uses TRBV4-3 with TRBJ2-2; 10 positions match TRBD1. This CDR3 is built from 16 residues. Germline V gene lookup returns CDR1 LGHNA and CDR2 YSLEER. After removal of 4 bases from V and 5 bases from J, the junction contained 7 bases not matched to a gene.

The rearrangement links TRBV10-1 to TRBJ2-2; 10 bases are shared with TRBD1. This CDR3 comprises 19 residues. Trimming at V came to 4 bases and at J to 0 bases, leaving 11 bases not matched to a gene. Germline V gene lookup returns CDR1 WNHNN and CDR2 SYGVQD (reference sequence). CDR3 sequence: CASSGGQGSYSANTGELFF. In nucleotides, the CDR3 is TGCGCCAGCAGTGGGGGACAGGGGTCTTACTCCGCGAACACCGGGGAGCTGTTTTTT.

The V gene is TRBV27, the J gene TRBJ2-5; the match to TRBD2 covers 11 bases. The CDR3 extends over 14 amino acids. The V and J ends lost 0 bases and 10 bases, in that order; junction bases with no gene match: 4. Germline V gene data show CDR1 as MNHEY and CDR2 as SMNVEV (reference sequence). The CDR3 DNA reads as TGTGCCAGCAGTTTATCTAGCGGGGGGGCTTTCCAGTACTTC. Protein product: CASSLSSGGAFQYF.

This clone was picked up one time. The rearrangement joins TRBV10-3 to TRBJ2-7; TRBD2 might be the D (6 bases). Germline CDR1 reads ENHRY; CDR2 reads SYGVKD. The V end was cut by 0 bases, the J end by 5 bases, with 14 bases between. The CDR3 length is 15 residues. The CDR3 loop is CAISESNGGVHEQYF. CDR3 coding DNA: TGTGCCATCAGTGAGTCGAATGGCGGGGTTCACGAGCAGTACTTC.

The chain recombines TRBV2 with TRBJ2-5, with 12 bases aligning to TRBD2. CDR3 length: 16 amino acids. Trimming at V came to 6 bases and at J to 5 bases, leaving 10 bases not matched to a gene. Per the germline V gene, CDR1 is SNHLY and CDR2 is FYNNEI. The CDR3 here is CASRVLAGGPEETQYF. CDR3 sequence (DNA): TGTGCCAGCAGGGTTCTAGCGGGGGGGCCCGAGGAGACCCAGTACTTC.

The V call is TRBV28, the J call TRBJ2-5, with TRBD1 matching 9 bases. Trimming removed 11 bases from V and 1 base from J; junction bases left unmatched: 5. The CDR3 has 13 amino acids. Germline CDR1 and CDR2: MDHEN and SYDVKM. The CDR3 region has the DNA TGTGCCGCAGAGACAGGGGGCCAAGAGACCCAGTACTTC. Protein: CAAETGGQETQYF.

The chain's CDR3 is CASRENLDYQETQYF. As DNA, the CDR3 is TGTGCCAGCAGGGAGAATCTAGATTACCAAGAGACCCAGTACTTC. The chain links TRBV2 to TRBJ2-5; no clear D. The CDR3 spans 15 residues. Between the trimmed V and J ends, which lost 6 bases and 0 bases, there was a span of 14 bases. From germline, CDR1 is SNHLY and CDR2 FYNNEI. The whole variable domain, filled in from reference TRBV2 and TRBJ2-5, reads EPEVTQTPSHQVTQMGQEVILRCVPISNHLYFYWYRQILGQKVEFLVSFYNNEISEKSEIFDDQFSVERPDGSNFTLKIRSTKLEDSAMYFCASRENLDYQETQYFGPGTRLLVL.

V usage is TRBV29-1 and J usage is TRBJ1-2, with 10 positions matching TRBD1. Germline V gives CDR1 SQVTM, CDR2 ANQGSEA. Germline trimming cut 3 bases from V and 5 bases from J; bases unmatched to any gene: 12. The CDR3 covers 16 residues. The DNA for the CDR3 is TGCAGCGTTGATGTAGTTATGGACAGGGGGAATTATGGCTACACCTTC. This encodes CSVDVVMDRGNYGYTF.